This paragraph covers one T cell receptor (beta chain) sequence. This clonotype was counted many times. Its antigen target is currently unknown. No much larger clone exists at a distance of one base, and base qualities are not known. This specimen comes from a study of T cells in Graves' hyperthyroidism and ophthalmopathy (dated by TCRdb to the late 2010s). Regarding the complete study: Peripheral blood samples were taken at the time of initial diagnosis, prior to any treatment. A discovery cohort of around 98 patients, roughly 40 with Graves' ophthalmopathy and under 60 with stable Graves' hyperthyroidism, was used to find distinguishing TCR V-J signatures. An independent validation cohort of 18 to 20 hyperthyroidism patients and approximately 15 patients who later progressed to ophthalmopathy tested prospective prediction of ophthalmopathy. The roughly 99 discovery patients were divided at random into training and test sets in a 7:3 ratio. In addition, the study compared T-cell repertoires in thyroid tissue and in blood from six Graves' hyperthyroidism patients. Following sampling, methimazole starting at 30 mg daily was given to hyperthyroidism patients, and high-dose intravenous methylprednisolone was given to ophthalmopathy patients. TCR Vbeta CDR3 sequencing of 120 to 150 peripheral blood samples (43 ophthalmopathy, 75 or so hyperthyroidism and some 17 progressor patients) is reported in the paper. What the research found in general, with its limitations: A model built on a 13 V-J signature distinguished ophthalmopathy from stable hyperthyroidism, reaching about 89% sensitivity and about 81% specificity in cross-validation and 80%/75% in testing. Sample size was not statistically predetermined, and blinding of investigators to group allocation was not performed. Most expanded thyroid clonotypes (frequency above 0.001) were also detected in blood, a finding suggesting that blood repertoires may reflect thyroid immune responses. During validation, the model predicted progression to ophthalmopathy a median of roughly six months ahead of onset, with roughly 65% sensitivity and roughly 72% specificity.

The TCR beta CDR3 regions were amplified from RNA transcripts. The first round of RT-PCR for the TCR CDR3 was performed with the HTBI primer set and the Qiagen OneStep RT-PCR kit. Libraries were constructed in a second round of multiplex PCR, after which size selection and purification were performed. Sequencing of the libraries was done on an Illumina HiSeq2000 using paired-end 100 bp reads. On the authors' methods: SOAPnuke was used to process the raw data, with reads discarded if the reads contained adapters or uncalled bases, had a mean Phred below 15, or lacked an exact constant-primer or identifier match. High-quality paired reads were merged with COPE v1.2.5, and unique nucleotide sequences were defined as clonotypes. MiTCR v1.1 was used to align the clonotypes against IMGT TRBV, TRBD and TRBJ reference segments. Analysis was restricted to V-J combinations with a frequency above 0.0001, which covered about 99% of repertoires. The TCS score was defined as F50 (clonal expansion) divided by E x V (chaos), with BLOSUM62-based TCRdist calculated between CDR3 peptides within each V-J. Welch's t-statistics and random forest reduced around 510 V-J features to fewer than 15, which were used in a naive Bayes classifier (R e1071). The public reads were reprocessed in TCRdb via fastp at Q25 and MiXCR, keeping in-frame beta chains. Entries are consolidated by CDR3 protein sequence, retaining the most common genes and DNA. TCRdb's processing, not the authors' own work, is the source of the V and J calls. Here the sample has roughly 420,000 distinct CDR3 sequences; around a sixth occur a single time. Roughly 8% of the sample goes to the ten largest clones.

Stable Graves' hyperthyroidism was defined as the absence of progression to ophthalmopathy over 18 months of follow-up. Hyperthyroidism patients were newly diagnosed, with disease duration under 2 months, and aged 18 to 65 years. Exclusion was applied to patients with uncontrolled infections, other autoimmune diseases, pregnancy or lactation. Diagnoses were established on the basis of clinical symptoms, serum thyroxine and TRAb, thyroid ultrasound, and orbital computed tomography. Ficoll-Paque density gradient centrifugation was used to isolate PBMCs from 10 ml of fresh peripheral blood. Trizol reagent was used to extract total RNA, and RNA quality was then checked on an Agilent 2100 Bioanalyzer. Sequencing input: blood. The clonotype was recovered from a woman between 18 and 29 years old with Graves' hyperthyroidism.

The bases read TGTGCCTGGAGTGTACGTTTACAGTCGACCAAAAACATTCAGTACTTC. Translated, this is CAWSVRLQSTKNIQYF. This sequence uses TRBV30 and TRBJ2-4; too little of a D gene remains to name it. The junction carries 14 bases between V and J, which are trimmed by 0 bases and 2 bases respectively. From the cysteine through the phenylalanine, the CDR3 covers 16 amino acids. Just the 48-base CDR3 DNA is kept, in frame starting at base 1. The germline V gene (reference sequence) specifies GTSNPN as CDR1 and SVGIG as CDR2.